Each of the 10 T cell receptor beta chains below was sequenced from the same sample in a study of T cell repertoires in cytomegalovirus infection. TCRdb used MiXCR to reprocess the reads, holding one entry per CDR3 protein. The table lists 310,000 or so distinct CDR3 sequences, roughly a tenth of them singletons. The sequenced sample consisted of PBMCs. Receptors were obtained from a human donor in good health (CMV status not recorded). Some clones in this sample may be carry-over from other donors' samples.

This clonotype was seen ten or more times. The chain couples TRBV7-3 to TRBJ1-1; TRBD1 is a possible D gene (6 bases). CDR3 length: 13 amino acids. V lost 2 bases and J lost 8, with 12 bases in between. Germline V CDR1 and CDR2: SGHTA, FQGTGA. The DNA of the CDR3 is TGTGCCAGCAGCTTATCTGCTAGGGGGGAAGCTTTCTTT. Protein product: CASSLSARGEAFF.

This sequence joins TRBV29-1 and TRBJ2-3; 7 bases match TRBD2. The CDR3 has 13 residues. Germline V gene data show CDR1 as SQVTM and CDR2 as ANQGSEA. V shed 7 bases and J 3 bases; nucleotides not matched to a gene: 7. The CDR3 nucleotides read TGCAGCGGTGTCGGGGGGATGACAGATACGCAGTATTTT. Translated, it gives CSGVGGMTDTQYF.

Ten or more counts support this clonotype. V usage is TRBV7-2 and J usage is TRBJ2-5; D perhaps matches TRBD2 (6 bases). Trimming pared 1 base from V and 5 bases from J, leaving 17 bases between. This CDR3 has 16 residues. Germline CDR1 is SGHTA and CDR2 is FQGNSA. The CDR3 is CASSLDLGGVGETQYF. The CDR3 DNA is TGTGCCAGCAGCTTAGACCTCGGCGGGGTCGGGGAGACCCAGTACTTC.

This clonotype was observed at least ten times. As DNA, the CDR3 is TGCAGTGCTAGGGCCCGGGACAGGGGGTCCGATACGCAGTATTTT. Residues: CSARARDRGSDTQYF. V is TRBV20-1 and J is TRBJ2-3; 11 nucleotides align to TRBD1. CDR3 size: 15 residues. The trim removed 3 bases at V and 6 bases at J, leaving 8 bases unmatched. Per germline, CDR1 DFQATT and CDR2 SNEGSKA (reference sequence).

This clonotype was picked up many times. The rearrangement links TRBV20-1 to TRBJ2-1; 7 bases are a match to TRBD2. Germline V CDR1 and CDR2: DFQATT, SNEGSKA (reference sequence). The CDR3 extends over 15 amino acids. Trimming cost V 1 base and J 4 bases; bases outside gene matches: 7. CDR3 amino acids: CSARGASGNYNEQFF. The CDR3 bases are TGCAGTGCTAGAGGGGCTAGCGGAAATTACAATGAGCAGTTCTTC.

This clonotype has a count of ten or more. The CDR3 spells CASSLGKGGANQPQHF. The CDR3 coding sequence is TGTGCCAGCAGTTTGGGTAAAGGGGGCGCCAATCAGCCCCAGCATTTT. V is TRBV28 and J is TRBJ1-5; 7 nucleotides align to TRBD1. J lost 3 bases, V lost 3 bases, and 8 bases had no gene match. The CDR3 runs 16 residues. Germline V lookup: CDR1 MDHEN, CDR2 SYDVKM.

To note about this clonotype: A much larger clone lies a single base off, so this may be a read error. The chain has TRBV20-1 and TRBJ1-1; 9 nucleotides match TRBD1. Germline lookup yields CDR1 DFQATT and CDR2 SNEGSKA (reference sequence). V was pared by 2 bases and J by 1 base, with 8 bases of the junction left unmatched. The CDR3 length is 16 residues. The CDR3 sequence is CSARRDRVTSNTEAFF. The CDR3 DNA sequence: TGCAGTGCTAGACGGGACAGGGTAACCTCGAACACTGAAGCTTTCTTT.

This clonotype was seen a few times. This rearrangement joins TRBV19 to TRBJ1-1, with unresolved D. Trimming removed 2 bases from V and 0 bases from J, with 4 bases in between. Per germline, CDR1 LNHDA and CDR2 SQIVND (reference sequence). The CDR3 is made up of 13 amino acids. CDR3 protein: CASSIHLNTEAFF. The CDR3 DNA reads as TGTGCCAGTAGTATACATTTGAACACTGAAGCTTTCTTT.

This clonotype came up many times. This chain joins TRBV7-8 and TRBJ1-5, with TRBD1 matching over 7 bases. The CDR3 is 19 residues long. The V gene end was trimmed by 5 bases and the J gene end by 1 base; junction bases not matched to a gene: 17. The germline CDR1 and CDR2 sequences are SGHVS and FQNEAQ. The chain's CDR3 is CASSPGGYRDILSNQPQHF. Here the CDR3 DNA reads TGTGCCAGCAGCCCAGGGGGGTACAGGGATATCTTAAGCAATCAGCCCCAGCATTTT.

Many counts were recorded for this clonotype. The CDR3 loop reads CSAAGLAGYNEQFF. In DNA, the CDR3 is TGCAGTGCAGCGGGACTAGCGGGGTACAATGAGCAGTTCTTC. V is TRBV20-1 and J is TRBJ2-1; 13 bases are shared with TRBD2. The germline V gene has CDR1 DFQATT and CDR2 SNEGSKA (reference sequence). CDR3 length equals 14 residues. J gave up 4 bases and V 6 bases, and 3 bases lay outside the gene matches.